This T cell receptor (beta chain) comes out of a study of cytomegalovirus exposure and HLA in healthy donors. Study at large: Among the roughly 430 genotyped donors, 65% to 85% were placed in the Caucasian-associated ancestry cluster.

60 Vbeta and 13 Jbeta primers were used in PCR. Sequenced by immunoSEQ multiplex PCR; TCRdb stores in-frame clones only, minus some. The table includes 130,000 to 150,000 clones, about 80% detected once. This CDR3 is 13 amino acids long. Germline loops: CDR1 LGHNA, CDR2 YNFKEQ. Deletions cut 1 base from V and 6 bases from J, with 9 bases between. Findings and limits, study-wide: In most subjects, TCR beta sequences reportedly gave accurate predictions of HLA-A and HLA-B alleles. More clonal expansion characterized HLA-associated TCR beta chains than equally common others in a later analysis. Cytomegalovirus association was listed for 150 or so TCR beta chains.

Notes on this clone: The antigen remains unidentified.

The sequence derives from a woman aged 55 to 70 in good health and CMV-seropositive. The sample comprised PBMCs. The genes are TRBV4-2 and TRBJ1-2; D not resolved. The CDR3 loop is CASSQGPRDGYTF. CDR3 coding DNA: TGTGCCAGCAGCCAAGGTCCTCGGGATGGCTACACCTTC.